This T cell receptor (beta chain) came from a study of T cells after yellow fever vaccination (dated by TCRdb to between 2019 and 2020). About the investigation overall: The SMART-Seq v4 Ultra Low Input RNA kit was used to prepare libraries from fractions with low cell numbers. Bulk TCR alpha and beta repertoires were sequenced longitudinally to track T-cell clones before and after primary and booster YFV17D yellow fever vaccination. The cohort comprised two healthy male donors, one aged 18 to 29 and one aged 30 to 40 years. Blood samples were taken at several timepoints before and after primary and secondary immunization, and bulk PBMC replicates and cell subsets were isolated.

Overall study results and their limits: Most clones expanded after primary vaccination were re-detected after the booster (just under 97% of CD4 and about nine tenths of CD8), suggesting broad memory maintenance. Because only two donors were included in the study, the extent to which the findings can be generalized is limited. Computational filtering was required because FACS-sorted repertoires could contain abundant contaminating clonotypes from the bulk population. A small fraction of clonotypes showed up in both the CD4 and CD8 compartments, probably as a result of convergent recombination. The secondary T-cell response was weaker than the primary response but faster, peaking on day 5 instead of day 15.

TCR cDNA was synthesized by 5'RACE template switching, which introduced a universal primer site and unique molecular identifiers. Priming for cDNA synthesis came from both the TCR alpha and TCR beta constant segments. Two PCR steps were used to amplify libraries, with sample barcodes and sequencing adapters being added in the second step. Sequencing of the libraries was done on either Illumina HiSeq 2500 (2x100 bp) or NovaSeq (2x150 bp). Concerning the study's data processing: MIGEC was used to demultiplex reads and collapse the reads into UMI consensus sequences, and MiXCR was used for V(D)J alignment. Vaccine-responding clonotypes were defined with edgeR using replicate PBMC samples, requiring FDR below 0.01 and a log2 fold change above 5 up to day 15. Each bulk clonotype received a CD4 or CD8 identity based on whether the sequenced CD4 or CD8 repertoire contained that clonotype at higher abundance. The raw public data were reprocessed by TCRdb itself: fastp quality trimming at Q25, MiXCR clonotype calling, in-frame beta chains only. CDR3 protein duplicates are merged, each entry listing the most common genes and DNA. TCRdb's processing, not the authors', yielded these V and J calls. Here the sample has about 69,000 distinct CDR3 sequences; around 5% occur a single time. Roughly 2% of the sample rests with the top ten.

The treatment or condition label, as the study defines it: live attenuated yellow fever vaccine strain. PBMCs were isolated from peripheral blood using a standard Ficoll-Paque protocol. Dynabeads CD4 and CD8 positive selection kits were used to isolate CD4 and CD8 T-cell fractions. RNA was extracted with TriZol from bulk PBMCs, CD4 and CD8 fractions, and dextramer-positive and dextramer-negative fractions. The CDR3 goes from the cysteine to the phenylalanine over 13 residues. The retained sequence is limited to the CDR3, 39 bases, with the frame set at the first base. Taken from the germline V gene, the CDR1 and CDR2 loops are SGHTA and FQGNSA. The V and J ends are trimmed by 6 bases and 3 bases, leaving 12 bases between them. In this sample, this clonotype turned up many times. Its antigen is not yet known. Base qualities are missing; no much larger clone stands one base away.

Specimen: CD4+ T cells sorted from PBMCs, collected less than 16 days after the first yellow fever vaccination. The sequence derives from a man between 18 and 29 years old who received the YFV17D yellow fever vaccine. Here the chain combines TRBV7-2 and TRBJ2-7; no D segment can be confidently identified. The nucleotide sequence reads TGTGCCAGCAGTTACCAGTTATACTACGAGCAGTACTTC. This sequence encodes CASSYQLYYEQYF.